These 25 T cell receptor beta chains originate from one sample sequenced in a study of T cell repertoires in cytomegalovirus infection. MiXCR, applied by TCRdb to the reads, yields one record per CDR3 protein. The repertoire includes some 320,000 distinct CDR3 sequences, 8% to 10% of them detected once, and over 3.5% sits in the top ten. Sequencing input: PBMCs. The receptors were sampled from a human donor in good health (CMV status not recorded). Some clones in this sample may be carry-over from other donors' samples.

This clonotype was picked up many times. This chain joins TRBV28 and TRBJ1-1; D is unresolved. The CDR3 extends over 11 amino acids. V dropped 3 bases and J dropped 7 bases, with 6 bases sitting between them. CDR1 is MDHEN and CDR2 is SYDVKM in the germline V gene. The CDR3 DNA reads as TGTGCCAGCAGTTTCTATGTTGAAGCTTTCTTT. This encodes CASSFYVEAFF.

This clonotype was found many times. V is TRBV7-2 and J is TRBJ2-7; either TRBD1 or TRBD2 may fit D (5 bases each). This CDR3 region has 13 residues. CDR1 and CDR2 from the germline V gene are SGHTA and FQGNSA. V was cut by 2 bases and J by 9 bases, with 14 bases left in between. The CDR3 DNA follows: TGTGCCAGCAGCTTAATGGTGGGACCCGGGCAGTACTTC. It is translated as CASSLMVGPGQYF. Based on the CDR3 plus reference TRBV7-2 and TRBJ2-7, the full variable domain is GAGVSQSPSNKVTEKGKDVELRCDPISGHTALYWYRQSLGQGLEFLIYFQGNSAPDKSGLPSDRFSAERTGGSVSTLTIQRTQQEDSAVYLCASSLMVGPGQYFGPGTRLTVT.

This clonotype appeared many times. V usage is TRBV7-2 and J usage is TRBJ2-3, with D perhaps TRBD2 (7 bases). Looked up from germline, CDR1 is SGHTA and CDR2 is FQGNSA. V was trimmed by 1 base and J by 6 bases, leaving 14 bases between them. This CDR3 is 15 amino acids long. The CDR3 spells CASSLGTRTADTQYF. CDR3 DNA sequence: TGTGCCAGCAGCTTAGGGACTAGGACAGCCGATACGCAGTATTTT.

This clonotype was seen at least ten times. The genes are TRBV6-5 and TRBJ2-4, with TRBD2 identical over 7 bases. CDR1 is MNHEY and CDR2 is SVGAGI in the germline V gene. This CDR3 is built from 17 residues. V lost 0 bases and J lost 0; bases outside the gene matches: 5. This CDR3 is CASSYSRGDIAKNIQYF. The CDR3 nucleotides read TGTGCCAGCAGTTACTCCCGGGGGGATATAGCCAAAAACATTCAGTACTTC.

The rearrangement joins TRBV29-1 to TRBJ2-1; D is undetermined. V was trimmed by 5 bases and J by 5 bases, leaving 7 bases between them. The CDR3 consists of 11 residues. CDR1 SQVTM and CDR2 ANQGSEA come from the germline V gene. The CDR3 protein is CSVPLHNEQFF. CDR3 in DNA: TGCAGCGTTCCTCTGCACAATGAGCAGTTCTTC.

This clonotype was counted between two and nine times. V gene TRBV28 combines with J gene TRBJ1-1, with D possibly TRBD1 on 6 matching bases. The CDR3 is 11 residues long. From germline, CDR1 is MDHEN and CDR2 SYDVKM. V was clipped by 7 bases and J by 8 bases, with 11 bases between them. CDR3 coding DNA: TGTGCCAGCACTTTGGGGGCGGAAGCTTTCTTT. It specifies CASTLGAEAFF. The full variable domain, rest sourced from reference TRBV28 and TRBJ1-1, is DVKVTQSSRYLVKRTGEKVFLECVQDMDHENMFWYRQDPGLGLRLIYFSYDVKMKEKGDIPEGYSVSREKKERFSLILESASTNQTSMYLCASTLGAEAFFGQGTRLTVV.

There are many counts of this clonotype. The J gene is TRBJ1-2, the V gene TRBV28; the match to TRBD1 covers 11 bases. The CDR3 length is 17 residues. The germline V gene has CDR1 MDHEN and CDR2 SYDVKM. Trimming cost V 4 bases and J 2 bases; bases outside gene matches: 9. The CDR3 reads CASSSGQGATYNYGYTF. CDR3 bases: TGTGCCAGCAGTTCCGGACAGGGGGCGACCTACAACTATGGCTACACCTTC.

A remark on this clonotype: It may be a read error: a sequence one base away is much more abundant. This chain connects TRBV20-1 to TRBJ2-3; D gene uncertain. Looked up from germline, CDR1 is DFQATT and CDR2 is SNEGSKA (reference sequence). This CDR3 is built from 14 residues. Trimming removed 6 bases at V and 4 bases at J, with 17 bases between. In DNA, the CDR3 is TGCAGTGCCCCCTCTAATGGGTACCCAGATACGCAGTATTTT. Protein sequence: CSAPSNGYPDTQYF.

This clonotype has more than one count but fewer than ten. The chain recombines TRBV20-1 with TRBJ2-1, with 9 nucleotides matching TRBD1. This CDR3 region has 12 residues. V lost 6 bases to trimming and J lost 6 bases; unmatched junction nucleotides: 3. Per germline, CDR1 DFQATT and CDR2 SNEGSKA (reference sequence). CDR3 in DNA: TGCAGTGCCGGGGGACAGGGCAATGAGCAGTTCTTC. This gives the protein CSAGGQGNEQFF.

The chain joins TRBV7-6 to TRBJ2-1; no clear D. This CDR3 comprises 13 residues. Germline lookup yields CDR1 SGHVS and CDR2 FNYEAQ. The V end lost 5 bases, the J end lost 4 bases, and 9 bases lay between the germline ends. CDR3 sequence reads: CASSVGVYNEQFF. CDR3 in DNA: TGTGCCAGCAGCGTCGGCGTATACAATGAGCAGTTCTTC.

This clonotype was seen ten or more times. The V gene is TRBV6-2 or TRBV6-3, the J gene TRBJ2-2, with D unresolved. The CDR3 has 14 residues. Between the trimmed V and J ends, which lost 0 bases and 4 bases, there was a span of 6 bases. The germline gives CDR1 MNHEY, CDR2 SVGEGT. This CDR3 reads CASSYSSRTGELFF. The CDR3 DNA reads TGTGCCAGCAGTTACTCCAGTCGCACCGGGGAGCTGTTTTTT.

This clonotype was seen a few times. The chain has TRBV4-2 and TRBJ2-7; TRBD1 aligns across 8 bases. This CDR3 spans 15 amino acids. Germline assignment: CDR1 LGHNA and CDR2 YNFKEQ. With 3 bases clipped from V and 3 bases from J, the junction kept 7 bases outside the gene matches. The CDR3 region has the DNA TGTGCCAGCAGCCACGCAGGGGGCAGTAGCTACGAGCAGTACTTC. As protein: CASSHAGGSSYEQYF.

This sequence joins TRBV11-2 and TRBJ2-3; TRBD2 agrees at 8 bases. Germline CDR1 is SGHAT and CDR2 is FQNNGV. J lost 4 bases, V lost 2 bases, and 8 bases had no gene match. This CDR3 contains 16 residues. CDR3 residues: CASSLLSRGGPDTQYF. The DNA of the CDR3 is TGTGCCAGCAGCTTATTGAGTCGGGGGGGCCCAGATACGCAGTATTTT.

This chain joins TRBV7-8 and TRBJ1-2; 7 nucleotides match TRBD1. Germline V gene lookup returns CDR1 SGHVS and CDR2 FQNEAQ. The CDR3 has 18 residues. The J segment lost 0 bases and the V segment lost 1 base, leaving 11 bases of the junction unmatched. The CDR3 nucleotides are TGTGCCAGCAGCTTAGTAGGGACAGTATTACTCGCTAACTATGGCTACACCTTC. It translates to CASSLVGTVLLANYGYTF.

J is TRBJ2-7 and V is TRBV20-1, with 8 bases lining up with TRBD2. CDR1 DFQATT and CDR2 SNEGSKA come from the germline V gene (reference sequence). CDR3 length equals 13 residues. V lost 6 bases, J lost 4 bases, and 8 bases stayed unmatched. The CDR3 DNA reads TGCAGTGCCCGCCCTAGCGGGCTATACGAGCAGTACTTC. Protein sequence: CSARPSGLYEQYF.

About this clonotype itself: Just one base apart from a much larger clone, this may be a read error. The chain couples TRBV28 to TRBJ1-5, with TRBD1 as a possible D gene (6 bases). V was clipped by 6 bases and J by 0 bases, with 6 bases between them. This CDR3 contains 13 residues. The germline V gene has CDR1 MDHEN and CDR2 SYDVKM. The CDR3 bases are TGTGCCAGCAGGGACAGTAGCAATCAGCCCCAGCATTTT. It is translated as CASRDSSNQPQHF.

This clonotype came up many times. The chain combines TRBV28 with TRBJ1-1, with TRBD1 matching over 9 bases. CDR1 MDHEN and CDR2 SYDVKM come from the germline V gene. The CDR3 is 16 amino acids. Losses at the gene ends were 3 bases for V and 7 bases for J; bases not matched to a gene: 12. CDR3 nucleotide sequence: TGTGCCAGCAGTTTGCCGAGACAGGGGGGTCCGGATGAAGCTTTCTTT. It encodes CASSLPRQGGPDEAFF.

This clonotype was observed a few times. CDR3 sequence reads: CAISEWDTIYEQYF. CDR3 nucleotides: TGTGCCATCAGTGAGTGGGACACAATCTACGAGCAGTACTTC. The chain is built from TRBV10-3 and TRBJ2-7, with D tentatively TRBD1 (6 bases). The CDR3 runs to 14 residues. Looked up from germline, CDR1 is ENHRY and CDR2 is SYGVKD. The V gene lost 1 base and the J gene lost 3 bases, with 10 bases spanning the gap.

CDR3 in amino acids: CASSSGTGLTQYF. The CDR3 bases are TGTGCCAGCAGCTCTGGGACGGGGCTTACGCAGTATTTT. The chain has TRBV7-9 and TRBJ2-3; D may be TRBD1 or TRBD2 (5 bases each). Per the germline V gene, CDR1 is SEHNR and CDR2 is FQNEAQ (reference sequence). V was clipped by 4 bases and J by 8 bases, with 13 bases between them. The CDR3 runs to 13 residues.

This clonotype was recorded at least ten times. The rearrangement links TRBV6-6 to TRBJ1-5; the match to TRBD1 covers 7 bases. Per the germline V gene, CDR1 is MNHNY and CDR2 is SVGAGI (reference sequence). The CDR3 loop spans 18 amino acids. Germline trimming cut 4 bases from V and 3 bases from J; bases unmatched to any gene: 15. CDR3 in DNA: TGTGCCAGCAGTTTTTCACAGGGGCGACCGACCTTCAATCAGCCCCAGCATTTT. This encodes CASSFSQGRPTFNQPQHF.

This clonotype was counted many times. This chain links TRBV7-2 with TRBJ2-3; 14 nucleotides line up with TRBD2. The V and J ends lost 5 bases and 4 bases, in that order; junction bases with no gene match: 8. This CDR3 is 17 amino acids long. Per the germline V gene, CDR1 is SGHTA and CDR2 is FQGNSA. The CDR3 DNA follows: TGTGCCAGCAGCAGACTGACTAGCGGGGGGGCTGCAGATACGCAGTATTTT. Translated: CASSRLTSGGAADTQYF.

The table lists this clonotype with many counts. CDR3 in amino acids: CASTRTPGETQYF. DNA of the CDR3: TGTGCCAGCACCCGGACGCCCGGGGAGACCCAGTACTTC. The gene calls are TRBV2 and TRBJ2-5, with no clear D. The CDR3 covers 13 residues. CDR1 is SNHLY and CDR2 is FYNNEI in the germline V gene. V lost 7 bases and J 5 bases, leaving 14 bases between the germline ends.

In this sample, this clonotype turned up many times. V gene TRBV7-2 combines with J gene TRBJ2-7; 7 nucleotides match TRBD2. Germline V gene lookup returns CDR1 SGHTA and CDR2 FQGNSA. V was pared by 0 bases and J by 3 bases, with 11 bases of the junction left unmatched. This CDR3 is 17 amino acids long. CDR3 in amino acids: CASSLAFTGGGSYEQYF. DNA of the CDR3: TGTGCCAGCAGCTTAGCCTTTACGGGAGGTGGGAGCTACGAGCAGTACTTC.

Comment on this clonotype: This may be a read error, as it is one base from a much larger clone. This rearrangement joins TRBV14 to TRBJ2-7, with D hard to call. CDR3 size: 14 residues. CDR1 is SGHDN and CDR2 is FVKESK in the germline V gene. V was cut by 0 bases and J by 2 bases, with 8 bases left in between. Here the CDR3 DNA reads TGTGCCAGCAGCCAAGATAAGGGAACCTACGAGCAGTACTTC. Protein product: CASSQDKGTYEQYF.

A few counts support this clonotype. V usage is TRBV20-1 and J usage is TRBJ1-3; 9 nucleotides match TRBD1. The CDR3 covers 14 residues. Trimming cost V 5 bases and J 4 bases; bases outside gene matches: 6. Germline CDR1 reads DFQATT; CDR2 reads SNEGSKA (reference sequence). Written as DNA, the CDR3 is TGCAGTGCTGAAACAGGGGGCTCCGGAAACACCATATATTTT. Translation: CSAETGGSGNTIYF.